The 14 T cell receptor beta chains listed next were all sequenced from one sample in a study of blood T cell repertoires in COVID-19. Clones were sequenced by immunoSEQ multiplex PCR, and TCRdb holds only the in-frame ones, with some missing. The sample has 15,000 or so clones, about 92% seen once; the top ten hold around 8%. Sequences were obtained from peripheral blood. Receptor source: a human donor with active COVID-19. The donor label of this sample is uncertain.

V is TRBV19 and J is TRBJ2-5; TRBD1 aligns across 8 bases. The CDR3 is 15 amino acids. The germline V gene encodes CDR1 LNHDA and CDR2 SQIVND (reference sequence). With V trimmed by 6 bases and J by 3 bases, 9 bases remained unmatched. In DNA, the CDR3 is TGTGCCAGTAGGGCGGGACAGGCCCCAAAAGAGACCCAGTACTTC. Amino acids: CASRAGQAPKETQYF. The complete variable domain, with remaining parts taken from reference TRBV19 and TRBJ2-5, reads DGGITQSPKYLFRKEGQNVTLSCEQNLNHDAMYWYRQDPGQGLRLIYYSQIVNDFQKGDIAEGYSVSREKKESFPLTVTSAQKNPTAFYLCASRAGQAPKETQYFGPGTRLLVL.

The chain links TRBV28 to TRBJ2-2; 12 positions match TRBD2. The junction had 2 bases not matched to a gene; V was cut back by 4 bases and J by 5 bases. This CDR3 comprises 15 residues. CDR1 and CDR2 (germline): MDHEN, SYDVKM. CDR3 nucleotide sequence: TGTGCCAGCAGTTGGACTAGCGGGATGACCGGGGAGCTGTTTTTT. Its translation is CASSWTSGMTGELFF.

The V gene is TRBV30, the J gene TRBJ1-6; TRBD1 is a possible D gene (6 bases). This CDR3 spans 13 amino acids. V gave up 5 bases and J gave up 6 bases, with 11 bases separating them. The germline V gene encodes CDR1 GTSNPN and CDR2 SVGIG (reference sequence). The CDR3 here is CAWGGQTNSPLHF. The CDR3 DNA reads TGTGCCTGGGGTGGACAGACTAATTCACCCCTCCACTTT.

The chain combines TRBV6-5 with TRBJ1-1; 7 bases align to TRBD1. The germline V gene encodes CDR1 MNHEY and CDR2 SVGAGI. Unmatched junction bases numbered 10, after V lost 2 bases and J lost 4 bases. The CDR3 contains 16 residues. CDR3 DNA: TGTGCCAGCAGTTACCGAACAGGGGTGGTTGGCACTGAAGCTTTCTTT. It specifies CASSYRTGVVGTEAFF.

This chain joins TRBV19 and TRBJ1-2; weak D call: TRBD1 (5 bases). Trimming took off 3 bases at V and 4 bases at J, with 12 bases between the two ends. Germline CDR1 LNHDA, CDR2 SQIVND (reference sequence). The CDR3 covers 14 residues. This chain's CDR3 is CASSMTANTYGYTF. CDR3 sequence (DNA): TGTGCCAGTAGTATGACAGCCAACACCTATGGCTACACCTTC.

Comment on this clone: The junction departs from the called germline gene at one end, perhaps through a read error. This chain connects TRBV7-2 to TRBJ1-2; 8 bases map to TRBD1. The CDR3 is 15 amino acids. Germline V gives CDR1 SGHTA, CDR2 FQGNSA. The CDR3 coding sequence is TGTGCCAGCAGCCCGAGACAGGGGTCCACCTATGACTACACCTTC. It yields the protein CASSPRQGSTYDYTF.

This clone was found once. The chain employs TRBV5-1 and TRBJ2-7, with D possibly matching TRBD1 (6 bases). The germline V gene encodes CDR1 SGHRS and CDR2 YFSETQ. This CDR3 has 14 residues. Trimming removed 0 bases at V and 3 bases at J, with 10 bases between. Written as DNA, the CDR3 is TGCGCCAGCAGCTTGGACCTGACAGGCTACGAGCAGTACTTC. Protein product: CASSLDLTGYEQYF.

The V and J genes are TRBV27 and TRBJ2-7; D is uncertain. The V and J ends lost 5 bases and 5 bases respectively, with 16 bases between them. CDR3 length: 14 amino acids. Germline V gene lookup returns CDR1 MNHEY and CDR2 SMNVEV (reference sequence). The CDR3 nucleotides are TGTGCCAGCAGTCCTACCCTGAGGAGCCACGAGCAGTACTTC. Translated, it gives CASSPTLRSHEQYF.

V and J are TRBV27 and TRBJ2-1; no clear D gene. CDR3 size: 13 residues. The V gene lost 5 bases and the J gene lost 5 bases, with 10 bases spanning the gap. Germline V gives CDR1 MNHEY, CDR2 SMNVEV (reference sequence). The CDR3: CASSANFNNEQFF. The CDR3 DNA reads TGTGCCAGCAGTGCGAATTTTAACAATGAGCAGTTCTTC.

The chain has TRBV15 and TRBJ2-7, with a possible D match to TRBD2 (5 bases). CDR1 is LNHNV, CDR2 YYDKDF, per germline (reference sequence). Between the trimmed V and J ends, which lost 1 base and 8 bases, there was a span of 15 bases. This CDR3 contains 14 residues. CDR3 in DNA: TGTGCCACCAGCAGAGGAGGAGGCGATGGTAAGCAGTACTTC. Amino acids: CATSRGGGDGKQYF. The full variable domain, in which reference TRBV15 and TRBJ2-7 provide the parts outside the CDR3, is DAMVIQNPRYQVTQFGKPVTLSCSQTLNHNVMYWYQQKSSQAPKLLFHYYDKDFNNEADTPDNFQSRRPNTSFCFLDIRSPGLGDTAMYLCATSRGGGDGKQYFGPGTRLTVT.

The V and J genes are TRBV18 and TRBJ2-2; possible D gene TRBD1, 5 bases. Germline CDR1 and CDR2: KGHSH and LQKENI. CDR3 length equals 17 residues. V was trimmed by 2 bases and J by 4 bases, leaving 17 bases between them. The CDR3 spells CASSPAVGAGPTGELFF. Here the CDR3 DNA reads TGTGCCAGCTCACCAGCAGTCGGTGCAGGGCCCACCGGGGAGCTGTTTTTT.

With regard to this clone: One end of the junction is discordant with germline, which a read error may explain. The chain couples TRBV7-7 to TRBJ1-1; 7 bases fit TRBD1. This CDR3 has 15 amino acids. The germline V gene encodes CDR1 SSHAT and CDR2 FNYEAQ (reference sequence). CDR3 in amino acids: CASSPYRGRNTEAFF. As DNA, the CDR3 is TGTGCTAGCAGCCCGTACAGGGGACGGAACACTGAAGCTTTCTTT. Full variable domain (missing parts from reference TRBV7-7 and TRBJ1-1): GAGVSQSPRYKVTKRGQDVTLRCDPISSHATLYWYQQALGQGPEFLTYFNYEAQPDKSGLPSDRFSAERPEGSISTLTIQRTEQRDSAMYRCASSPYRGRNTEAFFGQGTRLTVV.

V usage is TRBV7-7 and J usage is TRBJ2-3; 11 bases match TRBD2. This CDR3 comprises 15 residues. Germline-derived CDR1 and CDR2 are SSHAT and FNYEAQ (reference sequence). Unmatched junction bases numbered 7, after V lost 5 bases and J lost 6 bases. CDR3 protein: CASSPGLADTDTQYF. The DNA of the CDR3 is TGTGCCAGCAGCCCGGGACTAGCGGACACGGATACGCAGTATTTT.

This sequence joins TRBV24-1 and TRBJ2-2; possible D gene TRBD1, 5 bases. This CDR3 is built from 13 residues. Germline V gene data show CDR1 as KGHDR and CDR2 as SFDVKD. The V end was cut by 9 bases, the J end by 5 bases, with 12 bases between. CDR3 region: CATAWAGTGELFF. DNA of the CDR3: TGTGCCACCGCCTGGGCAGGGACCGGGGAGCTGTTTTTT.